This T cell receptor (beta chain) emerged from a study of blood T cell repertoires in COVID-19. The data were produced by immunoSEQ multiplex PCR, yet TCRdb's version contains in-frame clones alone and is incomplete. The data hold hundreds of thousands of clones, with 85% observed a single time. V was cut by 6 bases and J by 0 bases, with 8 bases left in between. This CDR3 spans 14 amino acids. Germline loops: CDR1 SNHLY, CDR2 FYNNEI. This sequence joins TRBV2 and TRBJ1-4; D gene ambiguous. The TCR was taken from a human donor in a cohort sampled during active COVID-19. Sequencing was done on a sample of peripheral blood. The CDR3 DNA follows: TGTGCCAGCAGGAGGGCGACAACTAATGAAAAACTGTTTTTT. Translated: CASRRATTNEKLFF.